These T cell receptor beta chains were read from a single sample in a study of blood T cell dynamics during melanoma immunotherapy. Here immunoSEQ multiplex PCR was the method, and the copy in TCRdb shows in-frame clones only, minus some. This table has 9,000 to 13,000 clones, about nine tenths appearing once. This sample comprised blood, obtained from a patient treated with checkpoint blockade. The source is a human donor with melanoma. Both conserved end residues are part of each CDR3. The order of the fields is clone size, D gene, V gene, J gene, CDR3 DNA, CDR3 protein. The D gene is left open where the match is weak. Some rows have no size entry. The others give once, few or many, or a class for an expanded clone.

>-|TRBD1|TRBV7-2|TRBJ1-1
TGTGCCAGCAGCTTAATCAGGGGGCTCGTCAACACTGAAGCTTTCTTT
CASSLIRGLVNTEAFF
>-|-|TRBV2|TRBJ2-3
TGTGCCAGCAGTGAAAGGGACACGGGGACAGATACGCAGTATTTT
CASSERDTGTDTQYF
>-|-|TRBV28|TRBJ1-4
TGTGCCAGCAGTTTACCACAGTTTAATGAAAAACTGTTTTTT
CASSLPQFNEKLFF
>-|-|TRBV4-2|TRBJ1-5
TGTGCCAGCAGCCAAGATCCCCGAGGGGGGGGCGGACAGCCCCAGCATTTT
CASSQDPRGGGGQPQHF
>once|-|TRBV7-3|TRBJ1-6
TGTGCCAGCAGCTTACAGGGCTCTTCAAATTCACCCCTCCACTTT
CASSLQGSSNSPLHF
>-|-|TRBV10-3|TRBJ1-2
TGTGCCATCAGTGACCAGGGACAAATAAGTGGCTACACCTTC
CAISDQGQISGYTF
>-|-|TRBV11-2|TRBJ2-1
TGTGCCAGCAGCTTATTTGGGGCCGAGGCGAATGAGCAGTTCTTC
CASSLFGAEANEQFF
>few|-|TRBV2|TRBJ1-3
TGTGCCAGCAGTGAACAGGACGGAACTGGAAACACCATATATTTT
CASSEQDGTGNTIYF
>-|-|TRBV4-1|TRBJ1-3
TGCGCCAGCAGCCAGGCAATGTTACCGGGAAACACCATATATTTT
CASSQAMLPGNTIYF
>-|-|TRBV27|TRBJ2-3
TGTGCCAGCAGTTTAGTGGGAAGCACAGATACGCAGTATTTT
CASSLVGSTDTQYF
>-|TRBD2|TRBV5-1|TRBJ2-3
TGCGCCAGCAGCTTGTATGCGGGAGGAGGCACAGATACGCAGTATTTT
CASSLYAGGGTDTQYF
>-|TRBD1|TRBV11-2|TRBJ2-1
TGTGCCAGCAGCGTGGACAGGAACAATGAGCAGTTCTTC
CASSVDRNNEQFF
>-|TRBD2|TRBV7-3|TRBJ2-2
TGTGCCAGCAGCTTACCTAGCGGAGGGAACACCGGGGAGCTGTTTTTT
CASSLPSGGNTGELFF
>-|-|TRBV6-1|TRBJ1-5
TGTGCCAGCGTGATCGGGGGGCTCAATCAGCCCCAGCATTTT
CASVIGGLNQPQHF
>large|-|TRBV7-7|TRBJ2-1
TGTGCCAGCAGCTTAGGATTAAGCTCCTACAATGAGCAGTTCTTC
CASSLGLSSYNEQFF
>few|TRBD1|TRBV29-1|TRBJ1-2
TGCAGCGTTGTTGACCAGGCGAGGACAGGTGGCTACACCTTC
CSVVDQARTGGYTF
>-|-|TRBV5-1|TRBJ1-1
TGCGCCAGCAGCTTGACTGGTGAAGCTTTCTTT
CASSLTGEAFF
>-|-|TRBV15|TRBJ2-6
TGTGCCACCAGCAGAATTTTCTCTGGGGCCAACGTCCTGACTTTC
CATSRIFSGANVLTF
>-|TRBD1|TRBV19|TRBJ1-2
TGTGCCAGTAGTATAGAAGGGGGGACAGGGGTCAACTATGGCTACACCTTC
CASSIEGGTGVNYGYTF
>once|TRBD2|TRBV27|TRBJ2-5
TGTGCCAGCAGTTTATTAGCGGGGCCCCAAGAGACCCAGTACTTC
CASSLLAGPQETQYF
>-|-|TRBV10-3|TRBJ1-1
TGTGCCATCAGTTCTTTGGCGAACACTGAAGCTTTCTTT
CAISSLANTEAFF
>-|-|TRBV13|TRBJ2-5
TGTGCCAGCAGCCCCCTGACCGGGCAAGAGACCCAGTACTTC
CASSPLTGQETQYF
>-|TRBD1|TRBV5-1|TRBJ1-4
TGCGCCAGCAGCGGACAGGGGAATGAAAAACTGTTTTTT
CASSGQGNEKLFF
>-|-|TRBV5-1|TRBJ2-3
TGCGCCAGCAGCTTGGGTAGGACAGATACGCAGTATTTT
CASSLGRTDTQYF
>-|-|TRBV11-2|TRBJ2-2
TGTGCCAGCAGCTTAGCGCGACTGAACACCGGGGAGCTGTTTTTT
CASSLARLNTGELFF
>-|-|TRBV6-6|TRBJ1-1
TGTGCCAGCAGTTACCGGGACGGAACCGAAGCTTTCTTT
CASSYRDGTEAFF
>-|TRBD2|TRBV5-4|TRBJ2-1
TGTGCCAGCGGTGGGGGAGGGGACGATTATAACAATGAGCAGTTCTTC
CASGGGGDDYNNEQFF
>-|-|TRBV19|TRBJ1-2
TGTGCCAGTAGGGTCGGGCGGCAAGGAGACTATGGCTACACCTTC
CASRVGRQGDYGYTF
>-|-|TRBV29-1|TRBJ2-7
TGCAGCGTTGAGCGGGGGCAGGAGCAGTACTTC
CSVERGQEQYF
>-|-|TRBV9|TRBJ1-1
TGTGCCAGCAGCTCCTCGACAACCTTCACTGAAGCTTTCTTT
CASSSSTTFTEAFF
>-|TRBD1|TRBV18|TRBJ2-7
TGTGCCAGCTCACTATCTCAGGGGGCCTATAACGAGCAGTACTTC
CASSLSQGAYNEQYF
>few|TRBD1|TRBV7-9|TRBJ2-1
TGTGCCAGCAGGACAGGGGATGAGCAGTTCTTC
CASRTGDEQFF
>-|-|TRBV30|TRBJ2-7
TGTGCCTGGAGTGTTTTGAGCTACGAGCAGTACTTC
CAWSVLSYEQYF
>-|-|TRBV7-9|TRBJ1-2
TGTGCCAGCGCAGGATGGGCTAACTATGGCTACACCTTC
CASAGWANYGYTF
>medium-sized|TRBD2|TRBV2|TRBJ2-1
TGTGCCAGCAGTGATGGGACTAGCTCCTACAATGAGCAGTTCTTC
CASSDGTSSYNEQFF
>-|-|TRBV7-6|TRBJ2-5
TGTGCCAGCAGCTTGACGGTGGGGGCCTTCCAAGAGACCCAGTACTTC
CASSLTVGAFQETQYF
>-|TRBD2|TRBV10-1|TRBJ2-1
TGCGCCAGCAGTGAGTACCAACCGGGACTAGCGCAGAATGAGCAGTTCTTC
CASSEYQPGLAQNEQFF
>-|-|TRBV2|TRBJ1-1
TGTGCCAGCGCTTATGACTTTGAAGCTTTCTTT
CASAYDFEAFF
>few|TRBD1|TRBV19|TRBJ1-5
TGTGCCAGTAGTATAGATCTGACAGCGACAGGGGGGGGAAAGCCCCAGCATTTT
CASSIDLTATGGGKPQHF
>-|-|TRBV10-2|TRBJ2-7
TGCGCCAGCAGTGAGCCGGGCGGGGAGCAGTACTTC
CASSEPGGEQYF
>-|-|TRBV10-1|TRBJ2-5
TGCGCCAGCAGTGATAGTGCCGGGACCCAGTACTTC
CASSDSAGTQYF
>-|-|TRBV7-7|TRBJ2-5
TGTGCCAGCAGCTCGGGGGTTAGGGAGACCCAGTACTTC
CASSSGVRETQYF